Presented here are 27 T cell receptor beta chains from one specimen sequenced in a study of beta chain features in type 1 diabetes. Every bit of the isolated RNA underwent reverse transcription, so sequencing read expressed TCRB transcripts. TCRdb's copy holds only in-frame clones and misses some; the assay was immunoSEQ multiplex PCR. The sample carries over 120,000 clones, around 8.7% recorded once. Sequenced input: central memory CD4+ T cells from blood. The receptors derive from a man younger than 35 in good health.

This clone was seen once. V and J are TRBV6-6 and TRBJ2-1; D is possibly TRBD2 (7 bases). Trimming stripped 6 bases from V and 6 bases from J, with 18 bases between. This CDR3 comprises 15 residues. Germline V gene data show CDR1 as MNHNY and CDR2 as SVGAGI (reference sequence). CDR3 region: CASSPRGALSNEQFF. CDR3 in DNA: TGTGCCAGCAGCCCTCGGGGGGCTCTAAGCAATGAGCAGTTCTTC.

This clone was detected a few times. The chain combines TRBV14 with TRBJ2-1; 10 bases line up with TRBD2. This CDR3 has 17 amino acids. Germline V gene lookup returns CDR1 SGHDN and CDR2 FVKESK. The trim removed 0 bases at V and 4 bases at J, leaving 6 bases unmatched. The CDR3 is CASSQDLLAGLYNEQFF. CDR3 nucleotide sequence: TGTGCCAGCAGCCAAGATTTACTAGCGGGGTTGTACAATGAGCAGTTCTTC.

A few counts support this clone. The gene calls are TRBV9 and TRBJ2-5; TRBD1 is a possible D gene (6 bases). This CDR3 spans 15 amino acids. V lost 0 bases and J 5 bases, leaving 14 bases between the germline ends. Germline loops: CDR1 SGDLS, CDR2 YYNGEE. The CDR3 region is CASSVDDRFLETQYF. CDR3 coding DNA: TGTGCCAGCAGCGTAGACGACAGGTTCCTGGAGACCCAGTACTTC. The whole variable domain, filled in from reference TRBV9 and TRBJ2-5, reads DSGVTQTPKHLITATGQRVTLRCSPRSGDLSVYWYQQSLDQGLQFLIQYYNGEERAKGNILERFSAQQFPDLHSELNLSSLELGDSALYFCASSVDDRFLETQYFGPGTRLLVL.

This clone was picked up a small number of times. This chain uses TRBV5-1 with TRBJ2-6; 9 bases match TRBD1. The CDR3 loop spans 21 amino acids. The germline CDR1 and CDR2 sequences are SGHRS and YFSETQ. With 4 bases clipped from V and 0 bases from J, the junction kept 17 bases outside the gene matches. In DNA form, the CDR3 reads TGCGCCAGCAGCCCCCTCTTAACGGGACAGGGTCTATCCTCTGGGGCCAACGTCCTGACTTTC. Its translation is CASSPLLTGQGLSSGANVLTF.

This clone occurred a few times. This chain joins TRBV10-3 and TRBJ2-1, with 7 bases fitting TRBD1. Germline values: CDR1 ENHRY, CDR2 SYGVKD. The CDR3 has 16 amino acids. V lost 6 bases to trimming and J lost 0 bases; unmatched junction nucleotides: 8. The CDR3 region has the DNA TGTGCCATCAGGGGATCGACAGGGAGCTCCTACAATGAGCAGTTCTTC. Translation gives CAIRGSTGSSYNEQFF.

The V call is TRBV7-7, the J call TRBJ2-5, with 7 bases that match TRBD1. Germline CDR1 reads SSHAT; CDR2 reads FNYEAQ (reference sequence). Trimming cost V 5 bases and J 2 bases; bases outside gene matches: 8. CDR3 length: 15 residues. CDR3 nucleotides: TGTGCCAGCAGCATCATACCGGGACAGCAAGAGACCCAGTACTTC. Its protein is CASSIIPGQQETQYF.

This chain links TRBV5-1 with TRBJ2-7, with 11 bases that match TRBD1. This CDR3 region has 14 residues. The V segment lost 3 bases and the J segment 4 bases; nucleotides outside the gene matches: 3. Germline V gene sequence: CDR1 SGHRS, CDR2 YFSETQ. The CDR3 region is CASSWRDRGYEQYF. CDR3 in DNA: TGCGCCAGCAGCTGGAGGGACAGGGGGTACGAGCAGTACTTC.

There are a few counts of this clone. The J gene is TRBJ2-1, the V gene TRBV7-2, with 9 nucleotides matching TRBD2. CDR3 length equals 15 residues. The germline V gene has CDR1 SGHTA and CDR2 FQGNSA. V trimming: 2 bases; J trimming: 6 bases; junction bases outside the gene matches: 5. The CDR3 DNA follows: TGTGCCAGCAGCTTACTAGCGGGGACAATCAATGAGCAGTTCTTC. It codes for CASSLLAGTINEQFF.

The chain employs TRBV18 and TRBJ2-7; 9 bases are shared with TRBD1. The trim removed 0 bases at V and 0 bases at J, leaving 6 bases unmatched. CDR1 and CDR2 (germline): KGHSH, LQKENI. This CDR3 spans 17 amino acids. CDR3 protein: CASSPPPGTGSSYEQYF. In DNA, the CDR3 is TGTGCCAGCTCACCACCGCCCGGGACAGGGTCCTCCTACGAGCAGTACTTC.

The genes are TRBV19 and TRBJ2-6, with D unresolved. CDR1 is LNHDA, CDR2 SQIVND, per germline (reference sequence). The CDR3 is 16 amino acids. Trimming left V 6 bases short and J 0 bases short, with 12 bases between. This CDR3 reads CASSVGPSSGANVLTF. The DNA of the CDR3 is TGTGCCAGTAGCGTGGGTCCTAGCTCTGGGGCCAACGTCCTGACTTTC.

The chain recombines TRBV18 with TRBJ2-1; 10 positions match TRBD2. CDR3 length equals 15 residues. Looked up from germline, CDR1 is KGHSH and CDR2 is LQKENI. J was trimmed by 4 bases and V by 4 bases; bases with no gene match: 4. CDR3: CASSHASGGYNEQFF. CDR3 coding DNA: TGTGCCAGCTCACACGCTAGCGGGGGTTACAATGAGCAGTTCTTC.

This chain uses TRBV18 with TRBJ1-4; no clear D. There are 16 residues in the CDR3. Trimming left V 3 bases short and J 0 bases short, with 11 bases between. Germline loops: CDR1 KGHSH, CDR2 LQKENI. The chain's CDR3 is CASSPNQFATNEKLFF. The CDR3 DNA is TGTGCCAGCTCACCGAACCAGTTTGCAACTAATGAAAAACTGTTTTTT. Complete variable domain (other parts from reference TRBV18 and TRBJ1-4): NAGVMQNPRHLVRRRGQEARLRCSPMKGHSHVYWYRQLPEEGLKFMVYLQKENIIDESGMPKERFSAEFPKEGPSILRIQQVVRGDSAAYFCASSPNQFATNEKLFFGSGTQLSVL.

The chain is built from TRBV29-1 and TRBJ2-1; D remains unclear. Germline V gene sequence: CDR1 SQVTM, CDR2 ANQGSEA. The CDR3 covers 12 residues. The V gene lost 3 bases and the J gene lost 0 bases, with 3 bases spanning the gap. CDR3 protein: CSVDSSYNEQFF. The CDR3, as DNA: TGCAGCGTTGACAGCTCCTACAATGAGCAGTTCTTC.

This clone appeared many times. V gene TRBV28 combines with J gene TRBJ2-7; maybe TRBD2 (6 bases). The CDR3 extends over 16 amino acids. Germline loops: CDR1 MDHEN, CDR2 SYDVKM. V was cut by 2 bases and J by 2 bases, with 16 bases left in between. Written as DNA, the CDR3 is TGTGCCAGCAGTTTACCGGGACTCCAAGACACCTACGAGCAGTACTTC. Translated, it gives CASSLPGLQDTYEQYF.

The chain is built from TRBV18 and TRBJ2-7; weak D call: TRBD1 (6 bases). Per germline, CDR1 KGHSH and CDR2 LQKENI. V shed 4 bases and J shed 3 bases, with 10 bases lying between them. The CDR3 length is 13 residues. CDR3 in amino acids: CASSLPGDYEQYF. The CDR3 DNA follows: TGTGCCAGCTCACTTCCAGGGGACTACGAGCAGTACTTC.

This clone came up a few times. The chain recombines TRBV7-2 with TRBJ2-5, with a tentative D call TRBD2 (5 bases). Trimming took off 5 bases at V and 4 bases at J, with 11 bases between the two ends. The CDR3 is 13 amino acids. Germline CDR1 reads SGHTA; CDR2 reads FQGNSA. The CDR3, as DNA: TGTGCCAGCAGCCGTACCCGGGGAGAGACCCAGTACTTC. Translation gives CASSRTRGETQYF.

This clone was counted a few times. The chain is built from TRBV4-3 and TRBJ1-4; TRBD1 might be the D (6 bases). Germline CDR1 reads LGHNA; CDR2 reads YSLEER. V lost 4 bases and J 5 bases, leaving 14 bases between the germline ends. The length of the CDR3 is 15 residues. CDR3 sequence: CASSPVGGRNEKLFF. The CDR3 DNA sequence: TGCGCCAGCAGCCCAGTCGGGGGGCGAAATGAAAAACTGTTTTTT.

The J gene is TRBJ2-3, the V gene TRBV27; TRBD1 matches at 8 bases. Germline V lookup: CDR1 MNHEY, CDR2 SMNVEV (reference sequence). This CDR3 spans 15 amino acids. With V trimmed by 7 bases and J by 1 base, 7 bases remained unmatched. The CDR3 loop is CASTRAGQGTDTQYF. The CDR3 DNA sequence: TGTGCCAGCACCCGGGCGGGACAGGGCACAGATACGCAGTATTTT.

This clone was counted only a few times. The gene calls are TRBV7-2 and TRBJ2-7; 7 bases map to TRBD1. Germline trimming cut 1 base from V and 2 bases from J; bases unmatched to any gene: 2. Germline values: CDR1 SGHTA, CDR2 FQGNSA. There are 14 residues in the CDR3. CDR3: CASSLGGQAYEQYF. The CDR3 DNA sequence: TGTGCCAGCAGCTTAGGAGGACAGGCCTACGAGCAGTACTTC.

The chain joins TRBV7-2 to TRBJ2-7; D is perhaps TRBD2 (5 bases). V lost 1 base and J 7 bases, leaving 14 bases between the germline ends. In germline, CDR1 is SGHTA, CDR2 FQGNSA. The CDR3 runs to 14 residues. CDR3 DNA sequence: TGTGCCAGCAGCTTAGGTGGACGGGGTGGGGAGCAGTACTTC. Its translation: CASSLGGRGGEQYF.

J is TRBJ2-3 and V is TRBV6-5, with D possibly being TRBD1 (6 bases). Per the germline V gene, CDR1 is MNHEY and CDR2 is SVGAGI. Trimming took 6 bases from V and 1 from J, leaving 14 bases between them. There are 15 residues in the CDR3. The CDR3, as DNA: TGTGCCAGCAGACAACAGGGATACGGCACAGATACGCAGTATTTT. Amino acids: CASRQQGYGTDTQYF.

The chain carries TRBV7-2 and TRBJ2-3; 9 nucleotides align to TRBD1. The CDR3 has 11 residues. J was trimmed by 11 bases and V by 10 bases; bases with no gene match: 7. Germline V gives CDR1 SGHTA, CDR2 FQGNSA. The DNA of the CDR3 is TGTGCCACTATTAGGGACAGGGAGCAGTATTTT. Translating it yields CATIRDREQYF.

The rearrangement links TRBV7-2 to TRBJ1-1; D not resolved. CDR3 length: 15 residues. V was trimmed by 5 bases and J by 2 bases, leaving 15 bases between them. Germline loops: CDR1 SGHTA, CDR2 FQGNSA. CDR3 bases: TGTGCCAGCAGCCTATCTCTGGCGGGTAACACTGAAGCTTTCTTT. As protein: CASSLSLAGNTEAFF.

This clone was counted at least ten times. The genes are TRBV5-1 and TRBJ2-6, with D possibly matching TRBD1 (5 bases). The CDR3 has 15 amino acids. CDR1 is SGHRS and CDR2 is YFSETQ in the germline V gene. V lost 6 bases and J lost 0, with 10 bases in between. The CDR3 sequence is CASTEQDSGANVLTF. The CDR3, as DNA: TGCGCCAGCACCGAACAGGACTCTGGGGCCAACGTCCTGACTTTC.

The V call is TRBV18, the J call TRBJ2-1; 10 bases agree with TRBD2. Trimming took 1 base from V and 6 from J; bases not matched to a gene: 6. From germline, CDR1 is KGHSH and CDR2 LQKENI. This CDR3 has 16 residues. The CDR3 loop reads CASSPLLSGGANEQFF. The CDR3, as DNA: TGTGCCAGCTCACCACTACTGAGCGGGGGGGCCAATGAGCAGTTCTTC.

The chain combines TRBV30 with TRBJ2-3, with D maybe TRBD1 (5 bases). The CDR3 covers 12 residues. Germline V CDR1 and CDR2: GTSNPN, SVGIG (reference sequence). The V end lost 5 bases, the J end lost 4 bases, and 10 bases lay between the germline ends. CDR3 residues: CAWGIGADTQYF. The CDR3 coding sequence is TGTGCCTGGGGTATAGGGGCAGATACGCAGTATTTT.

This clone was detected only a few times. This chain uses TRBV7-9 with TRBJ1-2, with TRBD1 identical over 8 bases. Germline V gives CDR1 SEHNR, CDR2 FQNEAQ (reference sequence). The CDR3 is 15 amino acids. V was clipped by 4 bases and J by 5 bases; unmatched bases: 9. The CDR3 coding sequence is TGTGCCAGCAGCTACGGACAGGGCCCGTCTTATGGCTACACCTTC. Encoded protein: CASSYGQGPSYGYTF.